This T cell receptor beta chain was recovered during a study of shared clonotypes between healthy human individuals. The study, taken as a whole, reports: Rarefaction demonstrated incomplete sorted-subset sequencing despite large depth. Non-shared clonotypes showed lower generation probabilities than clonotypes common to all four donors.

The CDR3 contains 15 residues. Losses at the gene ends were 1 base for V and 8 bases for J; bases not matched to a gene: 7. The germline CDR1 and CDR2 sequences are LNHDA and SQIVND (reference sequence). In regard to this clone: Its antigen remains unidentified.

The naive CD8 population came from CD45RO-negative cells selected for CCR7, without terminally differentiated effector memory CD45RA+ cells. Replicate PCRs from sorted subsets contained roughly 190 ng DNA, which is 29,000 or so T cell genomes. Measured with immunoSEQ multiplex PCR; TCRdb has only the in-frame clones, and not every one. The sample shows about 2,200,000 clones, roughly 91% of them seen only once. The gene calls are TRBV19 and TRBJ2-1; 8 bases align to TRBD2. This TCR derives from a man aged 18 to 30 in good health. Some clones in this sample may be carry-over from other donors' samples. Specimen: naive CD8+ T cells from PBMCs. The CDR3 DNA is TGTGCCAGTAGTATAGGCAGCGGGAGTTTGGATGAGCAGTTCTTC. Protein sequence: CASSIGSGSLDEQFF.